A single sample gave rise to the 10 T cell receptor beta chains below, sequenced in a study of blood T cell repertoires in COVID-19. Some clones are missing from TCRdb's copy, which holds only in-frame ones; the method was immunoSEQ multiplex PCR. The table has under 150,000 clones, more than 60% seen once. Sequencing was carried out using peripheral blood. The receptors were gathered from a woman between 65 and 79 years old with acute or convalescent COVID-19.

V is TRBV28 and J is TRBJ2-7; D gene ambiguous. Trimming left V 3 bases short and J 3 bases short, with 12 bases between. Germline V CDR1 and CDR2: MDHEN, SYDVKM. This CDR3 spans 14 amino acids. The DNA for the CDR3 is TGTGCCAGCAGTTTTTTTGGTAGCTTCTACGAGCAGTACTTC. Translation: CASSFFGSFYEQYF.

This chain links TRBV28 with TRBJ2-7; D gene ambiguous. Germline CDR1 reads MDHEN; CDR2 reads SYDVKM. The CDR3 length is 12 residues. Trimming removed 6 bases at V and 2 bases at J, with 8 bases between. As DNA, the CDR3 is TGTGCCAGCAGGCCTGGGCCCTACGAGCAGTACTTC. As protein: CASRPGPYEQYF.

The rearrangement links TRBV13 to TRBJ2-7; 14 positions match TRBD2. CDR1 is PRHDT and CDR2 is FYEKMQ in the germline V gene (reference sequence). The CDR3 contains 16 residues. V shed 0 bases, J shed 7 bases, and the junction held 5 bases outside the gene matches. CDR3 region: CASSLGRGLAGAEQYF. CDR3 in DNA: TGTGCCAGCAGCTTAGGCCGGGGACTAGCGGGAGCTGAGCAGTACTTC.

This clone was counted a single time. V gene TRBV21-1 combines with J gene TRBJ2-4; TRBD2, as called in the table, went unchecked against the DNA. TRBV21-1 is noted as a pseudogene. The CDR3 totals 12 residues. In nucleotides, the CDR3 is TGTGCCAGCAGCCCAAGTAGAAACATTCAGTACTTC. Its translation: CASSPSRNIQYF.

The rearrangement links TRBV6-1 to TRBJ2-4; the D gene is possibly TRBD1 (6 bases). Between the trimmed V and J ends, which lost 2 bases and 4 bases, there was a span of 18 bases. CDR3 size: 17 residues. Germline loops: CDR1 MNHNS, CDR2 SASEGT. This CDR3 is CASSENSVHRGKNIQYF. The DNA of the CDR3 is TGTGCCAGCAGTGAAAACTCCGTACATAGGGGGAAAAACATTCAGTACTTC.

The genes are TRBV27 and TRBJ1-5; possibly TRBD1 for D (5 bases). Germline loops: CDR1 MNHEY, CDR2 SMNVEV (reference sequence). CDR3 length: 15 residues. V lost 1 base and J lost 2, with 9 bases in between. The CDR3 spells CASSLFGGGNQPQHF. The CDR3 DNA reads as TGTGCCAGCAGTTTATTTGGGGGGGGCAATCAGCCCCAGCATTTT.

This clone appeared a few times. In the same sample, other DNA sequences code for this CDR3. The genes are TRBV12-3 or TRBV12-4 and TRBJ2-5, with no clear D. CDR3 size: 11 residues. Trimming took 3 bases from V and 5 from J, leaving 4 bases between them. The CDR3 is CASSFGETQYF. Written as DNA, the CDR3 is TGTGCCAGCAGTTTCGGGGAGACCCAGTACTTC.

This clone was detected only a few times. The chain employs TRBV11-2 and TRBJ1-6, with D maybe TRBD1 (6 bases). This CDR3 is built from 13 residues. Trimming cost V 5 bases and J 8 bases, with 10 bases left between them. CDR1 SGHAT and CDR2 FQNNGV come from the germline V gene. The CDR3 loop reads CASSRGGDSPLHF. DNA of the CDR3: TGTGCCAGCAGCCGAGGGGGGGATTCACCCCTCCACTTT.

The chain combines TRBV15 with TRBJ2-7, with 10 nucleotides matching TRBD2. J lost 4 bases, V lost 5 bases, and 14 bases had no gene match. CDR1 is LNHNV and CDR2 is YYDKDF in the germline V gene (reference sequence). This CDR3 comprises 17 residues. CDR3 coding DNA: TGTGCCACCAGCCGTGGGGCCCCTAGCGGGGGAATTTACGAGCAGTACTTC. This codes for CATSRGAPSGGIYEQYF.

This chain uses TRBV10-3 with TRBJ2-7; D ambiguous. The V and J ends lost 2 bases and 4 bases respectively, with 6 bases between them. Germline CDR1 ENHRY, CDR2 SYGVKD. The length of the CDR3 is 12 residues. The CDR3 nucleotides are TGTGCCATCAGTGAGAGCTCGTACGAGCAGTACTTC. Encoded protein: CAISESSYEQYF.